This T cell receptor (beta chain) was documented in a study of response to subunit inactivated influenza vaccine. Study results and caveats: After each seasonal influenza vaccination, few new T cells are recruited, the authors suggested.

TCRdb re-analysed the RT-PCR reads in MiXCR, keeping a single row per CDR3 protein. The sample yields roughly 500,000 distinct CDR3 sequences, more than 15% seen once. V lost 4 bases to trimming and J lost 7 bases, with 11 bases between them. Per germline, CDR1 SGHNT and CDR2 YYREEE (reference sequence). The CDR3 covers 13 residues. A remark on this clonotype: Its antigen is not known.

This TCR was sampled from a man between 50 and 70 years old who received an inactivated influenza vaccine. V and J are TRBV5-4 and TRBJ2-2, with D perhaps TRBD1 (6 bases). Here the sequenced sample was CD4+ T cells sorted from PBMCs, taken 23 to 25 months after vaccination. The CDR3 DNA is TGTGCCAGCAGCCCTTACAGGGACGGGGAGCTGTTTTTT. Translated: CASSPYRDGELFF.